This T cell receptor (beta chain) stems from a study of spatial heterogeneity in lung cancer. In the study overall: Sequence detection consistently recorded a greater number of beta-chain than alpha-chain sequences. A unique TCR and UMI combination showed up more than ten times in raw reads, on average.

TCRdb processed the 5' RACE reads anew with MiXCR; each CDR3 protein has one entry. This table holds about 92,000 distinct CDR3 sequences, 9.5% to 15% found once. Germline CDR1 reads SNHLY; CDR2 reads FYNNEI. CDR3 length: 13 residues. V was cut by 7 bases and J by 3 bases, with 10 bases left in between. Time point denoted: sample taken at primary tumor resection. Whole RNA obtained from tumor, nontumor lung or frozen PBMC underwent sequencing without sorting. Samples were donated by 72 untreated early-stage non-small cell lung cancer patients. This clonotype was detected a few times. Here the sequenced sample was PBMCs, taken at surgery. The chain uses TRBV2 and TRBJ2-1; unclear D gene. The sequence was collected from a male donor with early-stage non-small cell lung cancer. Here the CDR3 DNA reads TGTGCCAGCAATCTTTACCTCTACAATGAGCAGTTCTTC. Translated: CASNLYLYNEQFF.